Listed below are T cell receptor beta chains from one sample, sequenced in a study of cytomegalovirus exposure and HLA in healthy donors. TCRdb's copy holds only in-frame clones and misses some; the assay was immunoSEQ multiplex PCR. Here the sample spans roughly 330,000 clones, 87% being singletons. Sequenced sample: PBMCs. The receptors were gathered from a woman in her twenties or thirties in good health and CMV-seropositive. Both conserved end residues are part of each CDR3. A D gene is named only where the DNA matches it firmly. Size is omitted from some rows. Given values are once, few, many or a class for expanded clones.

j_call clone_size d_call v_call cdr3_nt cdr3_aa
TRBJ2-7 - - TRBV29-1 TGCAGCGCCACCTTATGGAGCGAGGCCGAGCAGTACTTC CSATLWSEAEQYF
TRBJ1-1 - TRBD1 TRBV5-6 TGTGCCAGCAGCTTTCGACAGGGGACTGAAGCTTTCTTT CASSFRQGTEAFF
TRBJ1-1 - - TRBV4-1 TGCGCCAGCAGCCAAGATCAACAGAGGAACACTGAAGCTTTCTTT CASSQDQQRNTEAFF
TRBJ2-3 - TRBD2 TRBV9 TGTGCCAGCAGCGACCCGGGACTAGCGGGGGCCACAGATACGCAGTATTTT CASSDPGLAGATDTQYF
TRBJ2-2 - TRBD2 TRBV13 TGTGCCAGCAGCCCCCTCAGCCTAGCGGGAGGCACCGGGGAGCTGTTTTTT CASSPLSLAGGTGELFF
TRBJ2-3 once - TRBV15 TGTGCCACCAGCATGAATACCGGGACCATCACAGATACGCAGTATTTT CATSMNTGTITDTQYF
TRBJ2-7 - TRBD2 TRBV28 TGTGCCAGCAGCACGACTAGCGGGCCATACTACGAGCAGTACTTC CASSTTSGPYYEQYF
TRBJ2-7 - - TRBV6-6 TGTGCCAGCAGTCCCCAAGGTTGGGAAGAGGCCTACGAGCAGTACTTC CASSPQGWEEAYEQYF
TRBJ1-5 - - TRBV19 TGTGCCAGTAGCTTTAGGGACAGCAATCAGCCCCAGCATTTT CASSFRDSNQPQHF
TRBJ1-4 few - TRBV9 TGTGCCAGCAGTGGGGACCGGCATGAAAAACTGTTTTTT CASSGDRHEKLFF
TRBJ1-1 - - TRBV19 TGTGCCAGTAGTCCTCTCCGGGACAAGCCTATCCGGGGTGGCACTGAAGCTTTCTTT CASSPLRDKPIRGGTEAFF
TRBJ2-7 - TRBD2 TRBV6-6 TGTGCCAGCAGTTTAGCGGGAGGGATCCACGAGCAGTACTTC CASSLAGGIHEQYF
TRBJ2-4 - - TRBV19 TGTGCCAGTAGTAATCAGGGGATATTAGCCAAAAACATTCAGTACTTC CASSNQGILAKNIQYF
TRBJ1-1 - - TRBV6-1 TGTGCCAGCACCAAGGGTCACATGAACACTGAAGCTTTCTTT CASTKGHMNTEAFF
TRBJ2-7 - TRBD1 TRBV19 TGTGCCAGTAGGACAGGGGGGAGCACCTACGAGCAGTACTTC CASRTGGSTYEQYF
TRBJ2-7 - - TRBV9 TGTGCCAGCAGCCCCAAGCCCACTCCCTACGAGCAGTACTTC CASSPKPTPYEQYF
TRBJ1-2 - - TRBV9 TGTGCCAGCAGCTCAGTCCAGGACTATGGCTACACCTTC CASSSVQDYGYTF
TRBJ1-5 - - TRBV10-3 TGTGCCATCAGTGAGTCCTATCAGCCCCAGCATTTT CAISESYQPQHF
TRBJ2-5 - TRBD1 TRBV9 TGTGCCAGCAGCTACAGGGGGCGAGAGACCCAGTACTTC CASSYRGRETQYF
TRBJ2-1 - - TRBV6-1 TGTGCCAGCCATACCCGCAATGAGCAGTTCTTC CASHTRNEQFF
TRBJ2-3 - TRBD2 TRBV5-1 TGCGCCAGCAGCTTGACTAGCGGGAGAACCACAGATACGCAGTATTTT CASSLTSGRTTDTQYF
TRBJ1-2 - - TRBV28 TGTGCCAGCGGTGATGGGGGCTACACCTTC CASGDGGYTF
TRBJ2-1 - - TRBV5-1 TGCGCCAGCAGCTTGGCCGGAGACAGAGGCCGGTTCTTC CASSLAGDRGRFF
TRBJ2-1 - - TRBV28 TGTGCCAGCAGTTTTGAAGGCGGCGAGCAGTTCTTC CASSFEGGEQFF
TRBJ2-3 - - TRBV2 TGTGCCAGCACTTGGAGCACAGATACGCAGTATTTT CASTWSTDTQYF
TRBJ2-2 - TRBD2 TRBV9 TGTGCCAGCAGCCCGGGACTAGCGGGAGTTGGGAACACCGGGGAGCTGTTTTTT CASSPGLAGVGNTGELFF
TRBJ2-1 - TRBD1 TRBV5-1 TGCGCCAGCAGCTTGGCGGGACAGGGACACAATGAGCAGTTCTTC CASSLAGQGHNEQFF
TRBJ2-5 - TRBD2 TRBV6-5 TGTGCCAGCAGTTCTCTAGCGGGAGGGGGGGAGACCCAGTACTTC CASSSLAGGGETQYF
TRBJ2-7 - - TRBV7-9 TGTGCCAGCAGCTCCCTATCCTACGAGCAGTACTTC CASSSLSYEQYF
TRBJ2-2 - - TRBV16 TGTGCCAGCAGCCAATCAACTAGCAGTGGCACCGGGGAGCTGTTTTTT CASSQSTSSGTGELFF
TRBJ2-1 once - TRBV28 TGTGCCAGCAGTTTACGTTGGGGGCCACACAATGAGCAGTTCTTC CASSLRWGPHNEQFF